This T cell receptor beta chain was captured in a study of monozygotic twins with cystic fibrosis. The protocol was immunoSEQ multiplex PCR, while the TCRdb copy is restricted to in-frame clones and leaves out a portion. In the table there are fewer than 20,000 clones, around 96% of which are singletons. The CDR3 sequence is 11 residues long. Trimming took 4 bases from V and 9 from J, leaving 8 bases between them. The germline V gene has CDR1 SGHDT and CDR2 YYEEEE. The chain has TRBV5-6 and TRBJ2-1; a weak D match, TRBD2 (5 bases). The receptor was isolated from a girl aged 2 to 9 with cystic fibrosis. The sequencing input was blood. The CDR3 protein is CASSQDFEQFF. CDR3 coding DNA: TGTGCCAGCAGCCAGGACTTTGAGCAGTTCTTC. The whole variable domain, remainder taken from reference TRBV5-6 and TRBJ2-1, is DAGVTQSPTHLIKTRGQQVTLRCSPKSGHDTVSWYQQALGQGPQFIFQYYEEEERQRGNFPDRFSGHQFPNYSSELNVNALLLGDSALYLCASSQDFEQFFGPGTRLTVL.